Sequencing of this T cell receptor beta chain was carried out in a study of blood T cell repertoires in COVID-19. Study background: There were acute and convalescent COVID-19 samples, and they came from the United States, Italy and Spain.

V lost 2 bases to trimming and J lost 6 bases; unmatched junction nucleotides: 5. This CDR3 comprises 15 residues. Germline V gives CDR1 SGHRS, CDR2 YFSETQ. The table came from immunoSEQ multiplex PCR; TCRdb's copy has only in-frame clones and leaves some out. The sample records 40,000 to 60,000 clones, about 88% being singletons. Material for sequencing was peripheral blood. The chain links TRBV5-1 to TRBJ1-6, with 7 bases matching TRBD1. The TCR comes from a man over 45 with active COVID-19. In DNA form, the CDR3 reads TGCGCCAGCAGCTTTACGACAGGGACTAATTCACCCCTCCACTTT. Translation gives CASSFTTGTNSPLHF.